The 2 T cell receptor beta chains in this list originate from one sample, sequenced in a study of shared clonotypes between healthy human individuals. Method: immunoSEQ multiplex PCR; TCRdb's copy keeps in-frame clones and lacks some. This table has about 1 million clones, about 75% appearing once. Specimen: memory CD4+ T cells sorted from blood. The subset: CD45RA-negative fraction. These receptors were obtained from a young man in good health.

V and J are TRBV5-4 and TRBJ1-2, with D possibly being TRBD1 (5 bases). The germline CDR1 and CDR2 sequences are SGHNT and YYREEE (reference sequence). V lost 0 bases and J 6 bases, leaving 18 bases between the germline ends. The CDR3 totals 16 residues. The CDR3 protein is CASSLGAGRVGDGYTF. In DNA, the CDR3 is TGTGCCAGCAGCTTGGGAGCCGGCAGGGTTGGCGATGGCTACACCTTC.

This clone came up once. This rearrangement joins TRBV9 to TRBJ1-2; 11 nucleotides line up with TRBD1. This CDR3 comprises 12 residues. The V gene's germline CDR1 is SGDLS and CDR2 YYNGEE. J gave up 8 bases and V 7 bases, and 4 bases lay outside the gene matches. The CDR3: CASSDRGQGYTF. CDR3 coding DNA: TGTGCCAGCTCGGACAGGGGGCAAGGCTACACCTTC.